This record looks at one T cell receptor beta chain sequence and its context. In this sample, this clonotype turned up once. The antigen this receptor binds is unknown. One end of the junction is discordant with germline, which a read error may explain. The entry originates in a study of CD8 T cells in Susac syndrome (dated by TCRdb to 2018 to 2020). With respect to the entire study: Whether CD8+ T cell activation and differentiation in Susac syndrome was antigen driven was tested using repertoire sequencing. The clonality of the CD8+ T cell repertoire was compared across about 12 healthy donors, some 14 Susac syndrome patients and under 18 multiple sclerosis patients.

RNA was extracted using the RNeasy kit, and about 0.45 to 1 ug of the RNA was reverse transcribed with random hexamers. TCR beta CDR3 regions were amplified with the immunoSEQ multiplex PCR assay covering 54 Vbeta and 13 Jbeta segments. Bias from PCR amplification was corrected by using a synthetic template baseline for primer optimization and for computational correction. The paper's data handling went like this. Reads were assigned to V, D and J genes according to IMGT and analyzed in immunoSEQ Analyzer, with only productive sequences retained. To calculate clonality, Shannon entropy was normalized by log2 of the number of productive unique sequences and then subtracted from one. For each patient and control, public and private clones were evaluated within the 100 most prevalent clones. Susac-specific clones were defined as absent from healthy and MS cohorts, around 1,000 published viral clones and other ImmuneACCESS disease sequences. TCRdb handled the public reads itself, with Q25 trimming in fastp and clone calling in MiXCR, and kept productive beta chains. Rows matching on CDR3 protein sequence are summarized as one entry with the most common DNA and genes. What appears here as the V and J calls and clone size reflects TCRdb's work, not the paper's. The sample yields 250,000 to 300,000 distinct CDR3 sequences; around 84% were counted once. The ten largest clonotypes hold about 0.11% of the sample.

Peripheral blood CD8+ and CD4+ T cells from healthy donors, Susac syndrome patients and multiple sclerosis patients were profiled by high-throughput TCR beta sequencing. Multiple sclerosis controls were treatment-naive patients with stable or active relapsing-remitting disease fulfilling revised McDonald criteria. CD8+ TEMRA cells were enriched by FACS, while bulk CD8+ and CD4+ T cells were purified by magnetic negative isolation. Blood was collected in EDTA tubes and processed within 24 hours, with PBMCs isolated through density gradient centrifugation. PBMCs intended for TCR sequencing were cryopreserved in liquid nitrogen and thawed later in a water bath at 37 degrees C. The sorted or isolated CD4+, CD8+ and CD8+ TEMRA cells reached a purity of at least 90%. Results the study describes overall, beyond this receptor: The number of individuals in the TCR sequencing and HLA analysis was acknowledged as relatively small.

The CDR3 holds 14 amino acids from the cysteine to the phenylalanine. The retained sequence is limited to the CDR3, 42 bases, with the frame set at the first base. CDR1 and CDR2 (MNHEY, SMNVEV) derive from the germline V gene (reference sequence). The receptor's source is a human donor with multiple sclerosis. Sequenced material: CD8+ T cells from PBMCs. This receptor chain uses TRBV27 and TRBJ1-4, with the D gene not clear enough to name. CDR3 protein: CANSLRARHEKLFF. The nucleotide sequence reads TGTGCCAACAGTTTACGCGCGCGACATGAAAAACTGTTTTTT.